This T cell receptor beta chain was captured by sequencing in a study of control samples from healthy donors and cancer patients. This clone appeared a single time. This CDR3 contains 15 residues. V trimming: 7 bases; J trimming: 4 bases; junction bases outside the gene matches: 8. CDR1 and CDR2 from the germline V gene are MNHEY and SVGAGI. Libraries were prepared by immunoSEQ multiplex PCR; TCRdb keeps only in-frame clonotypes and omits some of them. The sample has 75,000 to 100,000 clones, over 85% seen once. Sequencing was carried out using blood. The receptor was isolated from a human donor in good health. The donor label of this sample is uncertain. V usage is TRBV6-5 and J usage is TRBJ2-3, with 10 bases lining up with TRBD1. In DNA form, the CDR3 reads TGTGCCAGCACTCACCGGGACAGGGGTGCAGATACGCAGTATTTT. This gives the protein CASTHRDRGADTQYF.